This TCR beta chain was found in a study of T cells expressing NK-cell markers. For the study at large: Sorted CD3+CD56+NKG2C+, CD3+CD56+NKG2C- and CD3+CD56-NKG2C+ T cells provided the TCR beta repertoires. In the group of eight sequenced donors, seven were HCMV-seropositive and one was seronegative.

This CDR3 has 15 residues. The TCR beta cDNA came from 5'RACE template switching with UMIs. TCRdb re-analyzed the 5' RACE reads; it lists each CDR3 protein once, without DNA. In total, the table holds about 460,000 distinct CDR3 sequences. The gene calls are TRBV12-3 or TRBV12-4 and TRBJ2-5. This clonotype was obtained from a woman aged 45 to 65 in good health. The sample consisted of blood T cells: a sorted CD56 or NKG2C T cell subset, CD4+ or CD8+ T cells, or bulk PBMC T cells (not recorded which). This CDR3 is CASRGQRDGVETQYF.